The 8 T cell receptor beta chains listed next were all sequenced from one sample in a study of blood T cells in healthy people across ages. Primers used in a second PCR of roughly 6 to 11 cycles were a sample-barcoded 5' primer and a J-beta primer mix. TCRdb re-derived calls from the 5' RACE reads in MiXCR, one entry per CDR3 protein. The sample holds 750,000 to 950,000 distinct CDR3 sequences, around 24% seen once. These data also formed part of another study, on T cells of mothers and their children.

Material for sequencing was blood. These receptors came from a boy younger than 18 in good health.

This sequence joins TRBV2 and TRBJ2-5; D might be TRBD2 (6 bases). The CDR3 covers 14 residues. The germline V and J ends were trimmed by 4 bases and 0 bases, with 9 bases remaining between them. CDR1 SNHLY and CDR2 FYNNEI come from the germline V gene. CDR3: CASSAAGNQETQYF. The CDR3 nucleotides are TGTGCCAGCAGTGCTGCGGGAAACCAAGAGACCCAGTACTTC.

This clonotype was observed a few times. The genes are TRBV7-2 and TRBJ2-4, with a possible D match to TRBD1 (6 bases). Germline V lookup: CDR1 SGHTA, CDR2 FQGNSA. The CDR3 is made up of 13 amino acids. Trimming shortened V by 3 bases and J by 5 bases, and 8 bases separated the two germline ends. The CDR3 coding sequence is TGTGCCAGCAGCTTCGACAGGCAAAACATTCAGTACTTC. It codes for CASSFDRQNIQYF.

This clonotype was picked up one time. J is TRBJ2-5 and V is TRBV25-1; the D gene could be TRBD1 or TRBD2 (5 bases each). Germline lookup yields CDR1 MGHDK and CDR2 SYGVNS. With 0 bases removed from V and 4 bases from J, the gap between germline ends came to 15 bases. The CDR3 is 16 amino acids. CDR3 sequence: CASSEYKGPPRETQYF. DNA of the CDR3: TGTGCCAGCAGTGAATATAAGGGACCCCCTCGAGAGACCCAGTACTTC.

The chain combines TRBV2 with TRBJ1-4; D uncertain. CDR1 is SNHLY and CDR2 is FYNNEI in the germline V gene. V lost 2 bases and J 8 bases, leaving 18 bases between the germline ends. The CDR3 contains 16 residues. CDR3 protein: CASSEKSSWGFEKLFF. For the CDR3, the DNA is TGTGCCAGCAGTGAAAAGTCCTCTTGGGGATTCGAAAAACTGTTTTTT. The whole variable domain, filled in from reference TRBV2 and TRBJ1-4, reads EPEVTQTPSHQVTQMGQEVILRCVPISNHLYFYWYRQILGQKVEFLVSFYNNEISEKSEIFDDQFSVERPDGSNFTLKIRSTKLEDSAMYFCASSEKSSWGFEKLFFGSGTQLSVL.

This clonotype has more than one count but fewer than ten. The rearrangement joins TRBV6-4 to TRBJ2-5, with 8 bases that match TRBD1. The ends lost 2 bases at V and 5 bases at J; junction bases unmatched: 10. From germline, CDR1 is MRHNA and CDR2 SNTAGT. This CDR3 is built from 16 residues. CDR3 region: CASSDPRDRGGETQYF. The CDR3 DNA is TGTGCCAGCAGTGACCCAAGAGACAGGGGTGGGGAGACCCAGTACTTC.

There are many counts of this clonotype. The rearrangement uses TRBV7-9 and TRBJ1-1; no clear D. Germline V gene lookup returns CDR1 SEHNR and CDR2 FQNEAQ (reference sequence). The CDR3 spans 13 residues. V shed 1 base and J shed 3 bases, with 6 bases lying between them. CDR3 nucleotide sequence: TGTGCCAGCAGCTTAGAAGGGCACACTGAAGCTTTCTTT. It translates to CASSLEGHTEAFF.

This chain connects TRBV9 to TRBJ1-2, with TRBD1 matching over 7 bases. V trimming: 7 bases; J trimming: 0 bases; junction bases outside the gene matches: 9. Germline CDR1 SGDLS, CDR2 YYNGEE. This CDR3 is 15 amino acids long. This CDR3 is CASRAQGPANYGYTF. The CDR3 DNA reads TGTGCCAGCCGAGCACAGGGGCCAGCTAACTATGGCTACACCTTC.

The chain joins TRBV29-1 to TRBJ2-3; D assignment may be TRBD1 or TRBD2 (5 bases each). Trimming took 0 bases from V and 6 from J, leaving 10 bases between them. The CDR3 sequence is 13 residues long. Germline assignment: CDR1 SQVTM and CDR2 ANQGSEA. For the CDR3, the DNA is TGCAGCGTTGAAGAACCGGGGCGGGATACGCAGTATTTT. Translated, it gives CSVEEPGRDTQYF.